Sequencing of this TCR beta chain was carried out in a study of blood T cells in healthy people across ages. Notes on the study in general: Diversity of TCR beta per million T cells declined in a roughly linear way with age. In the absence of known donor CMV status, changes in expanded clonotypes were possibly confounded.

Using a J-beta primer mix together with a sample-barcoded 5' primer, a second PCR was run for 7 to 11 cycles. TCRdb reanalysed the 5' RACE reads using MiXCR and keeps one entry per CDR3 protein. The sample has under 2,000,000 distinct CDR3 sequences, 49% seen once. This clonotype has more than one count but fewer than ten. The antigen is not known. Trimming cost V 9 bases and J 2 bases, with 13 bases left between them. The CDR3 consists of 13 residues. Germline V gene lookup returns CDR1 ENHRY and CDR2 SYGVKD. The genes are TRBV10-3 and TRBJ1-2; D is unresolved. The sequence came from a woman in her 40s in good health. The sequenced sample was blood. The DNA of the CDR3 is TGTGCCATGCATTCCCCCGCGAACTATGGCTACACCTTC. Translated, it gives CAMHSPANYGYTF.